These 23 T cell receptor beta chains came from one sample sequenced in a study of blood T cell repertoires in COVID-19 (dated by TCRdb to the early 2020s). Libraries were constructed by the immunoSEQ multiplex PCR assay. Drawn from immuneACCESS, this table holds only the in-frame rearrangements with V and J called that TCRdb kept. Clones are partly lost; checked studies trace under half to an unresolved V gene and leave the rest unexplained. Here the sample has 200,000 to 250,000 clones; 85% occur a single time. The biggest ten clones account for around 6.5% of the sample. The sequencing input was peripheral blood. Every receptor here comes from a woman aged 60 to 75 with active or convalescent COVID-19.

The V and J genes are TRBV7-9 and TRBJ2-1; 9 nucleotides align to TRBD1. The CDR3 covers 15 residues. Germline V gives CDR1 SEHNR, CDR2 FQNEAQ (reference sequence). Trimming cost V 6 bases and J 5 bases; bases outside gene matches: 8. The DNA of the CDR3 is TGTGCCAGCAGGCACGGGACAGGGAGTGACAATGAGCAGTTCTTC. Residues: CASRHGTGSDNEQFF. Full variable domain (rest looked up from reference TRBV7-9 and TRBJ2-1): DTGVSQNPRHKITKRGQNVTFRCDPISEHNRLYWYRQTLGQGPEFLTYFQNEAQLEKSRLLSDRFSAERPKGSFSTLEIQRTEQGDSAMYLCASRHGTGSDNEQFFGPGTRLTVL.

The J gene is TRBJ1-1, the V gene TRBV6-1; 8 positions agree with TRBD1. The CDR3 covers 13 residues. J lost 7 bases, V lost 3 bases, and 4 bases had no gene match. Germline V CDR1 and CDR2: MNHNS, SASEGT. The CDR3 bases are TGTGCCAGCAGTGACGGGGGACAGGATGAAGCTTTCTTT. As protein: CASSDGGQDEAFF.

Notes on this clone: The DNA is left out, because the CDR3 cannot be placed on it with certainty; the CDR3 is given as TCRdb lists it. The chain has TRBV29-1 and TRBJ2-1; the DNA was not compared with TRBD1, the D call given in the table. Germline V gene lookup returns CDR1 SQVTM and CDR2 ANQGSEA. The CDR3 spans 12 amino acids, including both terminal residues. CDR3 residues: CSVVGGGTGHFF.

V is TRBV28 and J is TRBJ1-5; no clear D. The CDR3 is 13 amino acids. Trimming stripped 2 bases from V and 8 bases from J, with 10 bases between. Per the germline V gene, CDR1 is MDHEN and CDR2 is SYDVKM. This CDR3 is CASSLGPGEPQHF. The CDR3 coding sequence is TGTGCCAGCAGTTTAGGCCCCGGAGAGCCCCAGCATTTT.

V gene TRBV2 combines with J gene TRBJ2-1; weak D call: TRBD2 (5 bases). Trimming removed 4 bases at V and 1 base at J, with 14 bases between. CDR1 is SNHLY, CDR2 FYNNEI, per germline. The CDR3 spans 16 residues. The CDR3 loop reads CASSGGSGISYNEQFF. In nucleotides, the CDR3 is TGTGCCAGCAGTGGAGGATCGGGGATTTCCTACAATGAGCAGTTCTTC.

V usage is TRBV5-1 and J usage is TRBJ1-1; possibly TRBD1 for D (5 bases). The length of the CDR3 is 15 residues. V lost 7 bases to trimming and J lost 4 bases, with 20 bases between them. The germline V gene encodes CDR1 SGHRS and CDR2 YFSETQ. CDR3 amino acids: CASPWGQTGSTEAFF. In DNA form, the CDR3 reads TGCGCCAGCCCTTGGGGCCAAACGGGTAGCACTGAAGCTTTCTTT. Full variable domain (remainder filled in from reference TRBV5-1 and TRBJ1-1): KAGVTQTPRYLIKTRGQQVTLSCSPISGHRSVSWYQQTPGQGLQFLFEYFSETQRNKGNFPGRFSGRQFSNSRSEMNVSTLELGDSALYLCASPWGQTGSTEAFFGQGTRLTVV.

The chain carries TRBV5-1 and TRBJ2-3, with D uncertain. The germline V gene encodes CDR1 SGHRS and CDR2 YFSETQ. The V end lost 0 bases, the J end lost 1 base, and 12 bases lay between the germline ends. The CDR3 is 16 residues long. In DNA form, the CDR3 reads TGCGCCAGCAGCTTGGAAGTTGCGTATCGCACAGATACGCAGTATTTT. This codes for CASSLEVAYRTDTQYF.

V usage is TRBV11-1 and J usage is TRBJ2-1; D is undetermined. Deletions cut 2 bases from V and 9 bases from J, with 8 bases between. This CDR3 is 12 amino acids long. Germline CDR1 reads SGHAT; CDR2 reads FQDESV (reference sequence). Here the CDR3 DNA reads TGTGCCAGCAGCTTATACCGGAGTGAGCAGTTCTTC. Encoded protein: CASSLYRSEQFF.

The chain is built from TRBV6-5 and TRBJ2-7; 9 positions match TRBD2. The CDR3 totals 14 residues. The V segment lost 6 bases and the J segment 1 base; nucleotides outside the gene matches: 4. Germline V gene lookup returns CDR1 MNHEY and CDR2 SVGAGI. This CDR3 reads CASRPSGASYEQYF. The CDR3 DNA is TGTGCCAGCAGACCTAGCGGGGCGTCCTACGAGCAGTACTTC.

The rearrangement joins TRBV19 to TRBJ1-6, with 8 bases identical to TRBD1. The germline CDR1 and CDR2 sequences are LNHDA and SQIVND (reference sequence). V lost 0 bases to trimming and J lost 8 bases; unmatched junction nucleotides: 6. This CDR3 has 16 amino acids. The chain's CDR3 is CASSIDGQGQHSPLHF. DNA of the CDR3: TGTGCCAGTAGTATAGATGGACAGGGTCAACATTCACCCCTCCACTTT.

The rearrangement links TRBV3-1 (or the pseudogene TRBV3-2) to TRBJ2-2, with D tentatively TRBD2 (5 bases). This CDR3 has 15 residues. Trimming removed 1 base at V and 0 bases at J, with 6 bases between. The V gene's germline CDR1 is LGHDT and CDR2 YNNKEL (reference sequence). Here the CDR3 reads CASSQGTPNTGELFF. In DNA, the CDR3 is TGTGCCAGCAGCCAAGGGACTCCGAACACCGGGGAGCTGTTTTTT.

This chain uses TRBV21-1 with TRBJ2-5; the table calls TRBD2, which could not be checked here. TRBV21-1 is a pseudogene segment. This CDR3 contains 13 residues. The CDR3 reads CASSKEKRLGEYF. The CDR3 nucleotides read TGTGCCAGCAGCAAAGAAAAAAGACTGGGAGAGTACTTC.

This sequence joins TRBV7-9 and TRBJ1-6, with TRBD1 as a possible D gene (5 bases). Germline V gives CDR1 SEHNR, CDR2 FQNEAQ (reference sequence). Trimming removed 2 bases at V and 7 bases at J, with 9 bases between. CDR3 length: 14 amino acids. The CDR3 coding sequence is TGTGCCAGCAGCTTACAGGGTGAAAATTCACCCCTCCACTTT. It codes for CASSLQGENSPLHF.

The chain combines TRBV7-2 with TRBJ2-1, with 7 bases that match TRBD2. Germline loops: CDR1 SGHTA, CDR2 FQGNSA. V trimming: 1 base; J trimming: 0 bases; junction bases outside the gene matches: 6. The CDR3 covers 17 residues. For the CDR3, the DNA is TGTGCCAGCAGCTTAGAGGCGCGGGGGAGCTCCTACAATGAGCAGTTCTTC. Amino acid sequence: CASSLEARGSSYNEQFF.

The V gene is TRBV20-1, the J gene TRBJ2-3, with D maybe TRBD2 (5 bases). Trimming cost V 3 bases and J 1 base, with 11 bases left between them. The CDR3 totals 14 residues. Germline V lookup: CDR1 DFQATT, CDR2 SNEGSKA (reference sequence). The CDR3 region is CSASSESRTDTQYF. As DNA, the CDR3 is TGCAGTGCTAGTAGCGAGTCTCGCACAGATACGCAGTATTTT.

The chain is built from TRBV6-5 and TRBJ1-3; D is unresolved. Germline V gene data show CDR1 as MNHEY and CDR2 as SVGAGI. Trimming stripped 7 bases from V and 0 bases from J, with 13 bases between. The CDR3 spans 15 residues. CDR3 amino acids: CASTGRRISGNTIYF. The DNA for the CDR3 is TGTGCCAGCACAGGCAGGAGGATCTCTGGAAACACCATATATTTT.

The CDR3 loop reads CASSLLQGFAEAFF. The CDR3 coding sequence is TGTGCCAGCAGTTTATTACAGGGATTCGCTGAAGCTTTCTTT. The chain has TRBV27 and TRBJ1-1; a weak D match, TRBD1 (6 bases). This CDR3 contains 14 residues. Trimming took off 1 base at V and 6 bases at J, with 12 bases between the two ends. The V gene's germline CDR1 is MNHEY and CDR2 SMNVEV (reference sequence).

The chain is built from TRBV27 and TRBJ2-5; 10 bases are shared with TRBD1. Germline V gene data show CDR1 as MNHEY and CDR2 as SMNVEV (reference sequence). The CDR3 contains 15 residues. The J segment lost 4 bases and the V segment lost 5 bases, leaving 7 bases of the junction unmatched. The CDR3 spells CASSDRQGAGETQYF. Here the CDR3 DNA reads TGTGCCAGCAGTGACCGACAGGGGGCAGGAGAGACCCAGTACTTC.

Written as DNA, the CDR3 is TGTGCCTGGGGGGACAGGGTATACTATGGCTACACCTTC. Translation gives CAWGDRVYYGYTF. This chain connects TRBV30 to TRBJ1-2, with TRBD1 matching 9 bases. CDR3 length: 13 amino acids. J gave up 3 bases and V 5 bases, and 4 bases lay outside the gene matches. The germline V gene has CDR1 GTSNPN and CDR2 SVGIG (reference sequence).

The chain carries TRBV5-1 and TRBJ2-3, with TRBD2 identical over 7 bases. Germline V gene sequence: CDR1 SGHRS, CDR2 YFSETQ. V was pared by 1 base and J by 0 bases, with 5 bases of the junction left unmatched. CDR3 size: 16 residues. CDR3 protein: CASSLPSGISTDTQYF. The CDR3 DNA reads as TGCGCCAGCAGCTTGCCCAGCGGGATTAGCACAGATACGCAGTATTTT. The entire variable domain, with the rest obtained from reference TRBV5-1 and TRBJ2-3, is as follows: KAGVTQTPRYLIKTRGQQVTLSCSPISGHRSVSWYQQTPGQGLQFLFEYFSETQRNKGNFPGRFSGRQFSNSRSEMNVSTLELGDSALYLCASSLPSGISTDTQYFGPGTRLTVL.

The count of this clone is one. The chain carries TRBV28 and TRBJ1-1, with D tentatively TRBD1 (5 bases). Trimming took 10 bases from V and 1 from J, leaving 10 bases between them. CDR1 is MDHEN, CDR2 SYDVKM, per germline. The CDR3 totals 12 residues. The CDR3 DNA reads as TGTGCCACCACCCAGGGGAACACTGAAGCTTTCTTT. Its translation is CATTQGNTEAFF.

In regard to this clone: The junction differs from germline at one of its ends, possibly a read error. The rearrangement joins TRBV15 to TRBJ1-2, with a weak D call TRBD1 (5 bases). Germline CDR1 and CDR2: LNHNV and YYDKDF (reference sequence). The CDR3 consists of 13 residues. The CDR3 sequence: CATSRDSYDSSQF. The CDR3 coding sequence is TGTGCCACCAGCAGAGATTCCTACGACAGTTCTCAATTC.

The V and J genes are TRBV10-2 and TRBJ1-6, with D maybe TRBD1 (5 bases). CDR3 length: 13 amino acids. Germline values: CDR1 WSHSY, CDR2 SAAADI. V lost 7 bases to trimming and J lost 9 bases, with 13 bases between them. In DNA form, the CDR3 reads TGCGCCAGCAAAGACACCAGGGCTTCACCCCTCCACTTT. Amino acid sequence: CASKDTRASPLHF.